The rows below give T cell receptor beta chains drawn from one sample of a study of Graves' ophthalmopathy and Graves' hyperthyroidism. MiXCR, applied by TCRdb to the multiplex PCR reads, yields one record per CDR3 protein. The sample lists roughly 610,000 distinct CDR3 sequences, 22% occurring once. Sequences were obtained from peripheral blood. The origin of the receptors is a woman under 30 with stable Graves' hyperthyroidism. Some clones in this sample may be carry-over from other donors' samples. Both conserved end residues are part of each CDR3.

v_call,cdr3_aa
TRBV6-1,CASSEASPLHF
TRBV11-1,CASSLVPQGVMNTEAFF
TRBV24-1,CATSAHPHRGQNQPQHF
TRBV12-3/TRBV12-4,CASSLLAGGPSETQYF
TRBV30,CAYEGGGETQYF
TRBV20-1,CSATAWGDGELFF
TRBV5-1,CASSLEPENQPQHF
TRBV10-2,CASSGDRGFTEAFF
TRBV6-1,CASSEIYSTSYEQYF
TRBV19,CASSWTGTGFDNSPLHF
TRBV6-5,CASSSTAGANVLTF
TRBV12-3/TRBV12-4,CASNLPGQGPYEQYF
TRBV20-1,CSVTLGALNTEAFF
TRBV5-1,CASSLARAGMNTEAFF
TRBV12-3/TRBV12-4,CASSSGGMLNYEQYF
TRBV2,CASSESGQGPRTEAFF
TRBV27,CASSSGTSLFEQYF
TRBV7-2,CASSPWLYEQYF
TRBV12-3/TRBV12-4,CASSSPTGGATGELFF
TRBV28,CASTSGQGSWPHEQYF
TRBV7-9,CASSLLTSGTVEQYF
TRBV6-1,CASSDDYSGANVLTF
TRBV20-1,CSARIVQVGDEQYF
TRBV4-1,CASSHVRDRGYGVPEAFF
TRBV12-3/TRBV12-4,CASSWDRGTEAFF
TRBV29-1,CSVYSGGETQYF
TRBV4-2,CASGQGTGQYF
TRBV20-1,CSATTGAQPQHF
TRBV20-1,CSAIRGGSGRRDTQYF
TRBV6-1,CASRTGQVSYEQYF
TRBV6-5,CASSLRGEKLFF
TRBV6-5,CASSYSPSGGTRETQYF
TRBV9,CASSRNGAGGSPLHF
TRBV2,CASSGQGRMMEQYF
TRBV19,CASRKTSGLRGRETQYF
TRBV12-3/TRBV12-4,CASSLAGEPYEQYF
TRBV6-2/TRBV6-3,CASSLPLAGTHEQYF
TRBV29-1,CSVTGSTSYEQYF
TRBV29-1,CSVAGTGEPIVGNTIYF
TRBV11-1,CASSSPGRMNTEAFF
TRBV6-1,CASSASGGAGELFF
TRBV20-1,CSARDDEGGDTGELFF
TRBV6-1,CASSPTGEGAAFF
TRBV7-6,CASSLASSGGFETQYF
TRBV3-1,CASSQGWGETVKETQYF
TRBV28,CASSLVGRYEQYF
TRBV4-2,CASSQEAGQGSYEQYF
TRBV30,CAWSSQPNTEAFF
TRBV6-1,CASSELEVRGTEAFF
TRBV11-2,CASSLSPGMDEQYF
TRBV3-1,CASSGTGAEAFF
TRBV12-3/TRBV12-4,CASSEEGRGLGYTF
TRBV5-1,CASSLVDVGETQYF
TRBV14,CASSQGQSVGANVLTF
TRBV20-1,CSALWGIDYEQYF
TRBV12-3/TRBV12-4,CASSFSRGEARETQYF
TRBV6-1,CASSEIGGTQYF
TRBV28,CASSSSSGRIYGYTF
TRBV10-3,CAISESLSQPQHF